The entry below gives a single T cell receptor (beta chain) sequence along with its context. Its cognate antigen is unknown. This record comes from a study of cytomegalovirus exposure and HLA in healthy donors. Study-level results: Common viral pathogens were later found to be apparently linked to several of the most significant clusters.

Amplification used 60 Vbeta primers and 13 Jbeta primers. Using immunoSEQ multiplex PCR, the repertoire was profiled, and TCRdb retains in-frame clones only, with some absent. The sample lists more than 110,000 clones, roughly 76% occurring once. The CDR3 covers 16 residues. Germline V lookup: CDR1 SGHNT, CDR2 YENEEA. V lost 0 bases to trimming and J lost 2 bases, with 14 bases between them. The rearrangement links TRBV11-3 to TRBJ2-7; D is perhaps TRBD1 (5 bases). What was sequenced was PBMCs. The TCR comes from a human donor in good health. CDR3 nucleotide sequence: TGTGCCAGCAGCTTAGATCCCAGTTGGGGCCCCTACGAGCAGTACTTC. Protein product: CASSLDPSWGPYEQYF. Together with reference TRBV11-3 and TRBJ2-7, the CDR3 gives the full variable domain: EAGVVQSPRYKIIEKKQPVAFWCNPISGHNTLYWYLQNLGQGPELLIRYENEEAVDDSQLPKDRFSAERLKGVDSTLKIQPAELGDSAVYLCASSLDPSWGPYEQYFGPGTRLTVT.